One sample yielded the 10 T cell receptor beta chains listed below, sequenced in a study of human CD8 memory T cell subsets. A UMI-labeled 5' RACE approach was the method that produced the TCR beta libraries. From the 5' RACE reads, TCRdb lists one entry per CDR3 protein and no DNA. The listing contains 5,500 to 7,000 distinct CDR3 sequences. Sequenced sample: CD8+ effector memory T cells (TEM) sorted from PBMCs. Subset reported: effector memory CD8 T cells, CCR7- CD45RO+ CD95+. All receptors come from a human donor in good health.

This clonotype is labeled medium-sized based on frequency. The CDR3 spells CSARGLAGYNEQFF. This sequence joins TRBV20-1 and TRBJ2-1; TCRdb calls TRBD2, which cannot be checked without DNA. The length of the CDR3 is 14 residues. CDR1 is DFQATT, CDR2 SNEGSKA, per germline (reference sequence).

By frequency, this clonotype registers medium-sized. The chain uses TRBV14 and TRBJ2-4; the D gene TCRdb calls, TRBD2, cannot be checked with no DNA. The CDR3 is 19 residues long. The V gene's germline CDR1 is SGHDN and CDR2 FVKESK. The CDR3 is CASSPLASGRKLAKNIQYF.

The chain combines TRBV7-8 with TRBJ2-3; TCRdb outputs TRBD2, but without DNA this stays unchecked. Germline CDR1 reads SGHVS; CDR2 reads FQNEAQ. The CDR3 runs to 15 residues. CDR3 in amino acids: CASSRGGISTDTQYF.

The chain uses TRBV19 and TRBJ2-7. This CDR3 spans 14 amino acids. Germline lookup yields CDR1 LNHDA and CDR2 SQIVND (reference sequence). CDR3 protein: CASSIVAYGPEQYF.

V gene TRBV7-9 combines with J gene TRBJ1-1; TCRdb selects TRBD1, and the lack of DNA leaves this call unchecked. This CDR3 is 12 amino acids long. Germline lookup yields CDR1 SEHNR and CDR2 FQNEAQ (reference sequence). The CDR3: CASSPGGTEAFF.

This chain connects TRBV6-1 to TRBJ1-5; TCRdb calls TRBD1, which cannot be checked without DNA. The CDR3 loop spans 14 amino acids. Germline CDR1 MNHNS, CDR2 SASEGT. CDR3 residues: CASSAGDGNQPQHF.

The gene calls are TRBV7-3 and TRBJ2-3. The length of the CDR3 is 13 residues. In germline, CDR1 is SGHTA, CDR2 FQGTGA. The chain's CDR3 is CASSSNSFDTQYF. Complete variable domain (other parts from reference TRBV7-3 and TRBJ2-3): GAGVSQTPSNKVTEKGKYVELRCDPISGHTALYWYRQSLGQGPEFLIYFQGTGAADDSGLPNDRFFAVRPEGSVSTLKIQRTERGDSAVYLCASSSNSFDTQYFGPGTRLTVL.

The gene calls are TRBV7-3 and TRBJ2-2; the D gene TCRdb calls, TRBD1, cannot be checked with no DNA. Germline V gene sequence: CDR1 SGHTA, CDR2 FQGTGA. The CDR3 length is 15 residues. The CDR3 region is CASSPNPGPTGELFF.

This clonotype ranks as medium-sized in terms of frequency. The CDR3 loop is CASSSGPSQYF. The V call is TRBV5-6, the J call TRBJ2-5. The CDR3 runs to 11 residues. The germline V gene has CDR1 SGHDT and CDR2 YYEEEE. Looking up the rest from reference TRBV5-6 and TRBJ2-5 gives the full variable domain: DAGVTQSPTHLIKTRGQQVTLRCSPKSGHDTVSWYQQALGQGPQFIFQYYEEEERQRGNFPDRFSGHQFPNYSSELNVNALLLGDSALYLCASSSGPSQYFGPGTRLLVL.

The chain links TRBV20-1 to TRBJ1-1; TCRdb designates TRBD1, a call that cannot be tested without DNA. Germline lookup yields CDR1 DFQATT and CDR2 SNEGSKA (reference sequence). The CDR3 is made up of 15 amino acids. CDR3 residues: CSAKSNEQDWTEAFF.